The clone carrying this T cell receptor beta chain was counted between two and nine times. The target antigen is unknown. A junction end diverges from the germline sequence, so it may reflect a read error. Looked up from germline, CDR1 is SGHTA and CDR2 is FQGNSA. This CDR3 is built from 12 residues. These data are taken from a study of metastatic and nonmetastatic thyroid tumors. At the level of the study: The comparison covered peripheral blood and tumor or nodule tissue in malignant and benign thyroid patients. The study, taken as a whole, reports: Reportedly, malignant thyroid tumors had significantly higher TCR beta diversity than benign nodules, in blood and tumor.

How the authors handled the data: In papillary thyroid cancer, a distant-metastasis classifier was built using CDR3 differences across clinicopathological groups. TCRdb reassembled clones from the PCR reads with MiXCR. TCRdb's processing, not the study's, gives the V and J calls here. The sample records about 16,000 clones, 15% to 18% being singletons. Thyroid surgery was performed in patients who had received no treatment beforehand. Sequencing input: blood. This TCR came from a female donor with papillary thyroid cancer or a benign thyroid nodule (not recorded which). Some clones in this sample may be carry-over from other donors' samples. This chain connects TRBV7-2 to TRBJ1-2; possible D gene TRBD1, 5 bases. The CDR3 loop is CASRLARDGYTF. CDR3 nucleotides: TGTGCCAGCAGATTAGCACGGGACGGCTACACCTTC.